A single TCR beta chain is shown here with its context. As yet, its antigen is unknown. This sample is drawn from a study of breast tumors, draining lymph nodes, adjacent tissues. The V gene lost 0 bases and the J gene lost 5 bases, with 7 bases spanning the gap. Germline V gene lookup returns CDR1 GTSNPN and CDR2 SVGIG (reference sequence). This CDR3 has 13 residues. The lymph nodes were axillary draining lymph nodes from breast cancer patients. TCRdb reanalysed the multiplex PCR reads using MiXCR and keeps one entry per CDR3 protein. Among some 100,000 distinct CDR3 sequences listed, 20% to 25% were seen once. General study results and limits: Tumor repertoires ranked between lymph nodes and nontumor tissue in diversity, with V and J gene preferences. Tumor and nontumor repertoires were significantly more similar in luminal-like than in basal-like breast cancer. Most tumor T cells seemingly derive from lymph node, then expand in tumor.

This chain joins TRBV30 and TRBJ2-2; possibly TRBD2 for D (5 bases). Material for sequencing was axillary lymph node tissue. This TCR derives from a female donor with breast cancer. Some clones in this sample may be carry-over from other donors' samples. The CDR3 DNA is TGTGCCTGGAGTGTATCGGGGACCGGGGAGCTGTTTTTT. It yields the protein CAWSVSGTGELFF.